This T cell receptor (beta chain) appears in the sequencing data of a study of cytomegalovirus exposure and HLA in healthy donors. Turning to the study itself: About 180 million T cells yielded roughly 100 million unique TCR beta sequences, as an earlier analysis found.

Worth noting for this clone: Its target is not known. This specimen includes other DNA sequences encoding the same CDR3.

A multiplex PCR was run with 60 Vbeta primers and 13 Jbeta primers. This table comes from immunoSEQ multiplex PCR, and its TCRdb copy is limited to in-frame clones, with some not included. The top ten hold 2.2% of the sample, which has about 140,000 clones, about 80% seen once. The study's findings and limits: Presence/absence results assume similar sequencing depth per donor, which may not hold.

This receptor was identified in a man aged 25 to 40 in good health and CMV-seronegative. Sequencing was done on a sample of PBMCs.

The CDR3 nucleotides are TGTGCCAGCAGTCCTGGACAGGGGTACGAGCAGTACTTC. Translated, it gives CASSPGQGYEQYF. This chain connects TRBV28 to TRBJ2-7; TRBD1 matches 9 bases. The CDR3 has 13 amino acids. In germline, CDR1 is MDHEN, CDR2 SYDVKM. After removal of 5 bases from V and 4 bases from J, the junction contained 3 bases not matched to a gene.